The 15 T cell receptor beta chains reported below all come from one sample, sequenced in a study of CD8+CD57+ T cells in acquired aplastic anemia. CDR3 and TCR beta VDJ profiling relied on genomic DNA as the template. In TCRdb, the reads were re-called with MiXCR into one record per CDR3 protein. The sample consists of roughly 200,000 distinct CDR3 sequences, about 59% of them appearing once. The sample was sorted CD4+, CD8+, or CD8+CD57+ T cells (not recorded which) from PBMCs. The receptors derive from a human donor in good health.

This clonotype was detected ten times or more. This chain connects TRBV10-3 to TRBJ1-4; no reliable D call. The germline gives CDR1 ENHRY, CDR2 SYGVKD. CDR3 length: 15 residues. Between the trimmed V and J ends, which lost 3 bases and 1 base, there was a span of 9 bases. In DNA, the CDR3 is TGTGCCATCAGTGACTTAGGGAGAACTAATGAAAAACTGTTTTTT. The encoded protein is CAISDLGRTNEKLFF.

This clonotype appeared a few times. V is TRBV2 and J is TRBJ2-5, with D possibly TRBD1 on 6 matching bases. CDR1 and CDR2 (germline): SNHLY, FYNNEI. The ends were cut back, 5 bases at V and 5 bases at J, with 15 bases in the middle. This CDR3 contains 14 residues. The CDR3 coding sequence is TGTGCCAGCAGTCAGCAGGGGTTTGGGGAGACCCAGTACTTC. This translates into CASSQQGFGETQYF.

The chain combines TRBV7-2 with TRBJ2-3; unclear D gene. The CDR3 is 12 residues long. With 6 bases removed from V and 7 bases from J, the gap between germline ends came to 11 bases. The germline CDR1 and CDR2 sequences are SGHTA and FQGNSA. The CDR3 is CASSPATNTQYF. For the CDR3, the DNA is TGTGCCAGCAGTCCCGCTACCAATACGCAGTATTTT.

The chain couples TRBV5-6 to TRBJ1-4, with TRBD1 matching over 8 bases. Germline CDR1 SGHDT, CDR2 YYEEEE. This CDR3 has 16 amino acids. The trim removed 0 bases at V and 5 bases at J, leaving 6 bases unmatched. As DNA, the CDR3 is TGTGCCAGCAGCTTGGCGGGTCGACAGGGGAATGAAAAACTGTTTTTT. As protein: CASSLAGRQGNEKLFF.

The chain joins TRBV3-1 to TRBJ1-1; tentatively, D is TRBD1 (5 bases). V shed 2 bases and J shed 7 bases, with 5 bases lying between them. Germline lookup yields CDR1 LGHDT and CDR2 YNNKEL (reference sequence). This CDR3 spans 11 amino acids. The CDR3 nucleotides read TGTGCCAGCAGCCAACAGGGTGAAGCTTTCTTT. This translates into CASSQQGEAFF.

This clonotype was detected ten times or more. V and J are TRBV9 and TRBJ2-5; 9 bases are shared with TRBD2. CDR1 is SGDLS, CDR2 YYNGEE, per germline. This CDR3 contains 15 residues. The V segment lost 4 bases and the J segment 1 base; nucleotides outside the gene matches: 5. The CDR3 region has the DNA TGTGCCAGCAGCTTAGGCGGGGGGGCCCAAGAGACCCAGTACTTC. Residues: CASSLGGGAQETQYF.

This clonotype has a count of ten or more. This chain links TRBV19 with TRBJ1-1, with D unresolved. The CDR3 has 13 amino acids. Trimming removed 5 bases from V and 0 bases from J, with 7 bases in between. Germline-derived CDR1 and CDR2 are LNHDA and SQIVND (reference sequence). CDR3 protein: CASSPSLNTEAFF. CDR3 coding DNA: TGTGCCAGTAGTCCATCGCTGAACACTGAAGCTTTCTTT. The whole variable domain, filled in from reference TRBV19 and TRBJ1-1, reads DGGITQSPKYLFRKEGQNVTLSCEQNLNHDAMYWYRQDPGQGLRLIYYSQIVNDFQKGDIAEGYSVSREKKESFPLTVTSAQKNPTAFYLCASSPSLNTEAFFGQGTRLTVV.

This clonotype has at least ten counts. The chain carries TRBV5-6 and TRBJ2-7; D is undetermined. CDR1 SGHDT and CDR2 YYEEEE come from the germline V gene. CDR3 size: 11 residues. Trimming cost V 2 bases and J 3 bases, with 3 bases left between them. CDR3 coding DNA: TGTGCCAGCAGCTTTCTCTACGAGCAGTACTTC. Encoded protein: CASSFLYEQYF.

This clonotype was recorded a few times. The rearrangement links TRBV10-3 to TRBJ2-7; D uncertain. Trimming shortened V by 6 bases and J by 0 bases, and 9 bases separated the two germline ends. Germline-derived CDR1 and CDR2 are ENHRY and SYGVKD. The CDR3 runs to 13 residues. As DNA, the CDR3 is TGTGCCATCAGGGACCACAGCTCCTACGAGCAGTACTTC. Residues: CAIRDHSSYEQYF.

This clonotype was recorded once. CDR3 protein: CADQGAGDTQYF. The DNA for the CDR3 is TGTGCCGATCAGGGGGCGGGAGATACGCAGTATTTT. The chain employs TRBV7-9 and TRBJ2-3; 8 nucleotides align to TRBD1. Trimming removed 11 bases from V and 5 bases from J; junction bases left unmatched: 6. CDR1 SEHNR and CDR2 FQNEAQ come from the germline V gene (reference sequence). The CDR3 length is 12 residues.

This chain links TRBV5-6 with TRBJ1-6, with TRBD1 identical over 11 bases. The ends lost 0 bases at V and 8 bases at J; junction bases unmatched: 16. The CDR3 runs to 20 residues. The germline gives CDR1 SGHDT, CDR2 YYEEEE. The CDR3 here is CASSLVGPRTGGIGDSPLHF. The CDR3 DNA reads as TGTGCCAGCAGCTTGGTCGGCCCCAGGACAGGGGGCATCGGGGATTCACCCCTCCACTTT. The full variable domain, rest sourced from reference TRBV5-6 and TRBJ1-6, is DAGVTQSPTHLIKTRGQQVTLRCSPKSGHDTVSWYQQALGQGPQFIFQYYEEEERQRGNFPDRFSGHQFPNYSSELNVNALLLGDSALYLCASSLVGPRTGGIGDSPLHFGNGTRLTVT.

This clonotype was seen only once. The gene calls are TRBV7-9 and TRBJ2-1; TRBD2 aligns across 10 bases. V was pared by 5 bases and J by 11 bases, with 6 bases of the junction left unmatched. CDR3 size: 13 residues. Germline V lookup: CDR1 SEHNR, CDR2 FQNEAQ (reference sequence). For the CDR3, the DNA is TGTGCCAGCAGCGCCGGGACTAGCGAAAAGCAGTTCTTC. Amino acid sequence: CASSAGTSEKQFF.

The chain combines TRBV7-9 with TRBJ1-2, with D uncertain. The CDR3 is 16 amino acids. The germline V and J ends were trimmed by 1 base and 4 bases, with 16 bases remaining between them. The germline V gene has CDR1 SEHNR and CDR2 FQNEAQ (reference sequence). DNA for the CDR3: TGTGCCAGCAGCTTAGGAACCATGGCGGGAAGCTATGGCTACACCTTC. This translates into CASSLGTMAGSYGYTF.

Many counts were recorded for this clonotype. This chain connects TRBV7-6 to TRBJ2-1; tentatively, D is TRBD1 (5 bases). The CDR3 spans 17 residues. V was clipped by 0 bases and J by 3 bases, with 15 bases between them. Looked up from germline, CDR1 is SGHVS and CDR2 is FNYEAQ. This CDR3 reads CASSLAIGQDYYNEQFF. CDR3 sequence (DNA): TGTGCCAGCAGCTTAGCGATTGGACAAGATTACTACAATGAGCAGTTCTTC. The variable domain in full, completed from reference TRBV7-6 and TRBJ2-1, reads GAGVSQSPRYKVTKRGQDVALRCDPISGHVSLYWYRQALGQGPEFLTYFNYEAQQDKSGLPNDRFSAERPEGSISTLTIQRTEQRDSAMYRCASSLAIGQDYYNEQFFGPGTRLTVL.

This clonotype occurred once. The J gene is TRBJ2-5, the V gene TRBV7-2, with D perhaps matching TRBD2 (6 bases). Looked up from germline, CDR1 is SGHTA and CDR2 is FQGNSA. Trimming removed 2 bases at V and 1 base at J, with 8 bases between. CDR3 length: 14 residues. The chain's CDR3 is CASSLWGVQETQYF. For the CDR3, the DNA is TGTGCCAGCAGCTTATGGGGGGTCCAAGAGACCCAGTACTTC.